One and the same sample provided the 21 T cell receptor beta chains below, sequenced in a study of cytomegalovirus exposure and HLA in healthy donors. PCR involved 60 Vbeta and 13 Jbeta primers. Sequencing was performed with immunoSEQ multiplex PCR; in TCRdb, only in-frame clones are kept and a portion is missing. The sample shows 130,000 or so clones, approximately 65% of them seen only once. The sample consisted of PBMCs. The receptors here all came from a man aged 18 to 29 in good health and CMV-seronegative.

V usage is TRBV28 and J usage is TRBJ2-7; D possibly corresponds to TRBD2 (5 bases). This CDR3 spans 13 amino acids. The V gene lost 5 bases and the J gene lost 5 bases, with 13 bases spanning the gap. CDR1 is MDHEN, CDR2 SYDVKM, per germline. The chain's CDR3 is CASSPAGVNEQYF. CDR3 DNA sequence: TGTGCCAGCAGTCCAGCCGGGGTGAACGAGCAGTACTTC. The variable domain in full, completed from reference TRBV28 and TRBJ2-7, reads DVKVTQSSRYLVKRTGEKVFLECVQDMDHENMFWYRQDPGLGLRLIYFSYDVKMKEKGDIPEGYSVSREKKERFSLILESASTNQTSMYLCASSPAGVNEQYFGPGTRLTVT.

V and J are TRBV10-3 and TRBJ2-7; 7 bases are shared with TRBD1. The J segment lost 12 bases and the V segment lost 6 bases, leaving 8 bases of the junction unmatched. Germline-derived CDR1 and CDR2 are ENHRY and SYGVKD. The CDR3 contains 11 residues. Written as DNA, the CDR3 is TGTGCCATCAGAGACAGGGAAATTTGGTACTTC. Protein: CAIRDREIWYF.

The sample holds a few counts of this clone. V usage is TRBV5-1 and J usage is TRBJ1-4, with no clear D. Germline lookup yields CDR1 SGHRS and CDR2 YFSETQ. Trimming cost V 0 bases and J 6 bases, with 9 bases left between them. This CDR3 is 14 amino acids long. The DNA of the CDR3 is TGCGCCAGCAGCTTGGCGAGGTTGGATGAAAAACTGTTTTTT. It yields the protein CASSLARLDEKLFF.

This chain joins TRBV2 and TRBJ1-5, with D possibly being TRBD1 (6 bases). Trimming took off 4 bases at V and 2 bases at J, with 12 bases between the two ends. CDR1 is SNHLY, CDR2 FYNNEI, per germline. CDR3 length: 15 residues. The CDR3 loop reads CASSVGGVGNQPQHF. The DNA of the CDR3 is TGTGCCAGCAGTGTTGGGGGCGTAGGCAATCAGCCCCAGCATTTT.

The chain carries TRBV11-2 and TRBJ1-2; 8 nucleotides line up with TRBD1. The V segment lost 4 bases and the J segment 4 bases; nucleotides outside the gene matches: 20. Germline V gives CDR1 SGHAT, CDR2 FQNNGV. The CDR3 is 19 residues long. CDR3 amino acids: CASSYNNPGQGQSSYGYTF. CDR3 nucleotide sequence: TGTGCCAGCAGCTATAATAATCCCGGACAGGGCCAATCCTCCTATGGCTACACCTTC.

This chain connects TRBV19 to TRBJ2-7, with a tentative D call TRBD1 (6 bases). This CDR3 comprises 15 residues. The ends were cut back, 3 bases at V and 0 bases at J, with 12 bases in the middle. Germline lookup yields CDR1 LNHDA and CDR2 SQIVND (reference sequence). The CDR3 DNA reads TGTGCCAGTAGTATTCAAGGGACATCCTCCTACGAGCAGTACTTC. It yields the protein CASSIQGTSSYEQYF.

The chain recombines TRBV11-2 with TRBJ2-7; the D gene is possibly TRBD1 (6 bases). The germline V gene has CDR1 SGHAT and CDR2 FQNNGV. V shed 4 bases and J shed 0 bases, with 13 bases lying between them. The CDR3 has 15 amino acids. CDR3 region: CASSSIRGRSYEQYF. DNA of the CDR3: TGTGCCAGCAGCTCCATCAGGGGCCGCTCCTACGAGCAGTACTTC. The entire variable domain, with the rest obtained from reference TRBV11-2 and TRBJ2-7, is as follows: EAGVAQSPRYKIIEKRQSVAFWCNPISGHATLYWYQQILGQGPKLLIQFQNNGVVDDSQLPKDRFSAERLKGVDSTLKIQPAKLEDSAVYLCASSSIRGRSYEQYFGPGTRLTVT.

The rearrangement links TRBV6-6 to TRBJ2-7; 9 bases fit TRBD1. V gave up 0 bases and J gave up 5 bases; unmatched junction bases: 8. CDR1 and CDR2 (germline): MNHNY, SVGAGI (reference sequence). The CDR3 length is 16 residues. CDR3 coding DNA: TGTGCCAGCAGTTACTCACACGGGACAGGGTTTAACGAGCAGTACTTC. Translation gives CASSYSHGTGFNEQYF.

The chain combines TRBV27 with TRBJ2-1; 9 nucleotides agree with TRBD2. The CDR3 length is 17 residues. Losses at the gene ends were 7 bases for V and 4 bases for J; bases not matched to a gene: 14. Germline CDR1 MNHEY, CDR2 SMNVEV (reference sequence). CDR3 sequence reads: CASNIRVRSGSYNEQFF. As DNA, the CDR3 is TGTGCCAGCAATATAAGGGTCCGTAGCGGGAGTTACAATGAGCAGTTCTTC.

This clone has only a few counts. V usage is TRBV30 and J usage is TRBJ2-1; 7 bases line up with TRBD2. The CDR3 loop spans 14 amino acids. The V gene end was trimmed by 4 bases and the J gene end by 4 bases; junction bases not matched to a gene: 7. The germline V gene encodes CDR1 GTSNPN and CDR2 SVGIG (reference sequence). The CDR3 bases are TGTGCCTGGAAGGTGGCTAGCGGTTACAATGAGCAGTTCTTC. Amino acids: CAWKVASGYNEQFF.

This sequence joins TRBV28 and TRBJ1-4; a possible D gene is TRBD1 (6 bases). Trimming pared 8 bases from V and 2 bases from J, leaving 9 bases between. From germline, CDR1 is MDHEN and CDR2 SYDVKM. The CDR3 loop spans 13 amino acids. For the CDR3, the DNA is TGTGCCAGCCAGGACAGCACTAATGAAAAACTGTTTTTT. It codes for CASQDSTNEKLFF.

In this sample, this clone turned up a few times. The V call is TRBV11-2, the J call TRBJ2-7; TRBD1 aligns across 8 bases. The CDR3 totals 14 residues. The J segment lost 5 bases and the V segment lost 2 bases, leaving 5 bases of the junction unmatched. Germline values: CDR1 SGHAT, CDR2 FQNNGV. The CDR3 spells CASSLKPGGNEQYF. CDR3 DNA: TGTGCCAGCAGCTTAAAGCCAGGGGGCAACGAGCAGTACTTC.

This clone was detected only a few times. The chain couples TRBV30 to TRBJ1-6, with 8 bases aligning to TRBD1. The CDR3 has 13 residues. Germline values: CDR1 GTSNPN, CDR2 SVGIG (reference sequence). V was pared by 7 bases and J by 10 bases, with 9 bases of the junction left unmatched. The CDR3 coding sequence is TGTGCCTCTAAGGGACAGGTTGTGTCACCCCTCCACTTT. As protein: CASKGQVVSPLHF.

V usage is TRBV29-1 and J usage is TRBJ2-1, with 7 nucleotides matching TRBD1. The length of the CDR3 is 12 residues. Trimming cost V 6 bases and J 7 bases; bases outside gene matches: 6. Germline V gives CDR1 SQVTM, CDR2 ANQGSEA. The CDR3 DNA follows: TGCAGCGTCCCCGACAGGGAGAATGAGCAGTTCTTC. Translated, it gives CSVPDRENEQFF.

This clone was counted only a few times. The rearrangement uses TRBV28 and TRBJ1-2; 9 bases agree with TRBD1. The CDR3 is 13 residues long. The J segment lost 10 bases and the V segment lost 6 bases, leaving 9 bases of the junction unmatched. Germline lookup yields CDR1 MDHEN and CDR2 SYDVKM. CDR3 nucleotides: TGTGCCAGCAGCATACAGGGGGCGCGAAACTACACCTTC. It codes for CASSIQGARNYTF.

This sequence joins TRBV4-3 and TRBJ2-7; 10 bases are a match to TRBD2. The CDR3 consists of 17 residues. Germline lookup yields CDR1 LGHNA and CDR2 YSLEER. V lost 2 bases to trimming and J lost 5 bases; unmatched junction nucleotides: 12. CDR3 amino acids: CASSQSPVASGSNEQYF. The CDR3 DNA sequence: TGCGCCAGCAGCCAAAGCCCGGTGGCTAGCGGGAGCAACGAGCAGTACTTC.

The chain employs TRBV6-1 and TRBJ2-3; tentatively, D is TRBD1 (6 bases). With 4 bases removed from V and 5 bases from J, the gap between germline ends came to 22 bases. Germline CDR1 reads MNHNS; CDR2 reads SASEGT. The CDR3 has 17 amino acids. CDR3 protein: CASSGKGRGTLRDTQYF. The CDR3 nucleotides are TGTGCCAGCAGTGGTAAAGGCAGGGGAACATTGCGAGATACGCAGTATTTT.

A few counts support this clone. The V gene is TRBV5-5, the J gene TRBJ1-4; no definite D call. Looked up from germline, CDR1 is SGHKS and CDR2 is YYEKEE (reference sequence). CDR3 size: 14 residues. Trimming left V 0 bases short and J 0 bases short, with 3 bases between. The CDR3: CASSLGPTNEKLFF. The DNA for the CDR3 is TGTGCCAGCAGCTTGGGGCCAACTAATGAAAAACTGTTTTTT.

CDR3 loop: CASSPRAGAYEQYF. The CDR3 coding sequence is TGTGCCAGCAGCCCTAGAGCGGGAGCCTACGAGCAGTACTTC. This chain joins TRBV9 and TRBJ2-7, with TRBD2 identical over 8 bases. This CDR3 spans 14 amino acids. Germline CDR1 reads SGDLS; CDR2 reads YYNGEE. With V trimmed by 4 bases and J by 2 bases, 5 bases remained unmatched. Full variable domain (missing parts from reference TRBV9 and TRBJ2-7): DSGVTQTPKHLITATGQRVTLRCSPRSGDLSVYWYQQSLDQGLQFLIQYYNGEERAKGNILERFSAQQFPDLHSELNLSSLELGDSALYFCASSPRAGAYEQYFGPGTRLTVT.

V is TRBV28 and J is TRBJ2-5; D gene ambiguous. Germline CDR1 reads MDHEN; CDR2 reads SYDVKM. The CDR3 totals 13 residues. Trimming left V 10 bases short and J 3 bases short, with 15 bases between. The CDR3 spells CATLTRGEETQYF. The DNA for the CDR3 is TGTGCCACCCTAACCCGCGGTGAAGAGACCCAGTACTTC.

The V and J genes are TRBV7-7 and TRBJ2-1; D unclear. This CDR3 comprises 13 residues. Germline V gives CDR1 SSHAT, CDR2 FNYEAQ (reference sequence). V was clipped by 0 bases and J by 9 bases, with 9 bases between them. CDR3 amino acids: CASSLAGEFEQFF. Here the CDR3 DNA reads TGTGCCAGCAGCTTAGCTGGAGAGTTTGAGCAGTTCTTC.